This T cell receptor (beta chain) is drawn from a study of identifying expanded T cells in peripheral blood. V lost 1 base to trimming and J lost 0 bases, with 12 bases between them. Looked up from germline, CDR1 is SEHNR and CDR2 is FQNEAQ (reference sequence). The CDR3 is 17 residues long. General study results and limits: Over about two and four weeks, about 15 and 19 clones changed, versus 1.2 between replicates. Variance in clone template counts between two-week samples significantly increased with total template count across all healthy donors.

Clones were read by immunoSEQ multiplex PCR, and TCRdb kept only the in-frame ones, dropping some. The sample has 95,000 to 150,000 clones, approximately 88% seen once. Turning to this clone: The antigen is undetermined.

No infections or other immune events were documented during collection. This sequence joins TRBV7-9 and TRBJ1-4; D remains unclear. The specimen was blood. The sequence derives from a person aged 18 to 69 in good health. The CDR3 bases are TGTGCCAGCAGCTTAGAGATGGTGAATCCAACTAATGAAAAACTGTTTTTT. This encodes CASSLEMVNPTNEKLFF.